These 2 T cell receptor beta chains share one sample of origin, sequenced in a study of blood T cell repertoires in COVID-19. The data were produced by immunoSEQ multiplex PCR, yet TCRdb's version contains in-frame clones alone and is incomplete. The profile shows approximately 670,000 clones, more than 80% of them singletons. The sample taken for sequencing was peripheral blood. Receptors originate from a woman younger than 30 with acute or convalescent COVID-19.

The genes are TRBV24-1 and TRBJ2-1, with D possibly being TRBD2 (5 bases). In germline, CDR1 is KGHDR, CDR2 SFDVKD. The CDR3 totals 13 residues. Trimming left V 1 base short and J 6 bases short, with 6 bases between. The CDR3 sequence: CATSDFAGNEQFF. CDR3 nucleotide sequence: TGTGCCACCAGTGATTTTGCGGGCAATGAGCAGTTCTTC.

The chain links TRBV5-1 to TRBJ1-5; D perhaps matches TRBD1 (5 bases). V lost 6 bases and J lost 6, with 16 bases in between. Germline V gene lookup returns CDR1 SGHRS and CDR2 YFSETQ. CDR3 length: 14 amino acids. For the CDR3, the DNA is TGCGCCAGCACCGGCAGGATCGGGGGTCAGCCCCAGCATTTT. Protein: CASTGRIGGQPQHF.